Sequencing of this T cell receptor (beta chain) was carried out in a study of cytomegalovirus exposure and HLA in healthy donors. Germline V CDR1 and CDR2: SGDLS, YYNGEE. The V end lost 2 bases, the J end lost 8 bases, and 5 bases lay between the germline ends. The CDR3 extends over 11 amino acids. 60 Vbeta and 13 Jbeta primers were used in PCR. Clones were read by immunoSEQ multiplex PCR, and TCRdb kept only the in-frame ones, dropping some. The sample includes around 150,000 clones. The chain links TRBV9 to TRBJ2-1, with unresolved D. The TCR sequence derives from a woman aged 55-69 years in good health and CMV-seronegative. The sequenced sample was PBMCs. In DNA, the CDR3 is TGTGCCAGCAGCGTCGAGGATGAGCAGTTCTTC. Translating gives CASSVEDEQFF.